This T cell receptor beta chain comes out of a study of cytomegalovirus exposure and HLA in healthy donors. Donors were nominally healthy when sampled, though unrecorded immune exposures were likely. It was with 60 Vbeta and 13 Jbeta primers that the PCR ran. Profiling relied on immunoSEQ multiplex PCR, and the TCRdb table lists in-frame clones only, not all of them. This sample lists some 200,000 clones; its ten largest clones have roughly 1.2%. The CDR3 consists of 14 residues. Trimming at V came to 10 bases and at J to 7 bases, leaving 8 bases not matched to a gene. The V gene's germline CDR1 is ENHRY and CDR2 SYGVKD. Comment on this clone: Antigen unknown.

Study-wide points: A few CMV-associated chains proved CMV antigen-specific in vitro. Most TCR beta V segments were productive about 90% or about 30% of the time in an earlier analysis. Presence/absence comparisons presumed near-even sequencing depth among donors.

The gene calls are TRBV10-3 and TRBJ2-1; 12 positions agree with TRBD2. The specimen sequenced was PBMCs. The TCR sequence derives from a girl aged 2 to 10 in good health and CMV-seropositive. The CDR3: CATNLLAGGNEQFF. The CDR3 DNA reads TGTGCCACCAACCTCCTAGCGGGAGGGAATGAGCAGTTCTTC.